This T cell receptor beta chain was captured by sequencing in a study of type 1 regulatory T cells. Study information: An in vitro protocol generated T-allo10, a Tr1-enriched, alloantigen-specific CD4 T cell product.

CDR3 length: 15 residues. CDR1 is MNHNY, CDR2 SVGAGI, per germline (reference sequence). Trimming left V 4 bases short and J 4 bases short, with 17 bases between. TCRdb ran MiXCR on the reads and lists one entry per CDR3 protein. The data show some 90,000 distinct CDR3 sequences, with around 30% seen just once and around 2.2% held by the top ten. The material sequenced was CD4+ T cells, either the whole sample or a sorted fraction (not recorded which). This TCR derives from a human donor in good health. The chain recombines TRBV6-6 with TRBJ2-7; weak D call: TRBD2 (5 bases). Written as DNA, the CDR3 is TGTGCCAGCAGTTCTAAGCGGCGCCGACCATACGAGCAGTACTTC. This encodes CASSSKRRRPYEQYF.